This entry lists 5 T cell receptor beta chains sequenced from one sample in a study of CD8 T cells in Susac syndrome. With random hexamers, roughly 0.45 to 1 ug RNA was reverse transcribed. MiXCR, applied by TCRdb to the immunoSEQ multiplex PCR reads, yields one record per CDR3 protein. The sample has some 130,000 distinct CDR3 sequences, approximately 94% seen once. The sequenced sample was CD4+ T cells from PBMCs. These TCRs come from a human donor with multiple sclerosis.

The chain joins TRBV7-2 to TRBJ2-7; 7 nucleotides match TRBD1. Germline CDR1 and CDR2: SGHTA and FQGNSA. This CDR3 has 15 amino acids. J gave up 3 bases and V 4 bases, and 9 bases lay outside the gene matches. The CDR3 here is CASSSGQALYYEQYF. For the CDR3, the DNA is TGTGCCAGCAGCTCCGGACAGGCCCTATACTACGAGCAGTACTTC.

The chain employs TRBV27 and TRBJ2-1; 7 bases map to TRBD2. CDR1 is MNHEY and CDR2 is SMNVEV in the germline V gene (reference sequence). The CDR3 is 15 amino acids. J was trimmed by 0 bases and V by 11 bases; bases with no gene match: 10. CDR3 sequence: CAPRREFASYNEQFF. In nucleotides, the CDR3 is TGTGCCCCGCGGCGGGAGTTCGCCTCCTACAATGAGCAGTTCTTC.

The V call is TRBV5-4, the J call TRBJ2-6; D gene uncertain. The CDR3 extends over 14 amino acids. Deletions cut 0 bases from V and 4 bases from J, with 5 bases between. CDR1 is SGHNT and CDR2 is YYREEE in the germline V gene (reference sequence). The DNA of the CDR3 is TGTGCCAGCAGCTTGGCGGTCGGGGCCAACGTCCTGACTTTC. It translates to CASSLAVGANVLTF.

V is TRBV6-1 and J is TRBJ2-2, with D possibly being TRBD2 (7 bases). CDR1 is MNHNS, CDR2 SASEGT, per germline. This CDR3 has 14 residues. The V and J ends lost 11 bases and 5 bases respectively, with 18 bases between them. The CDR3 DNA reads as TGTGCCGGCCATTGGGGGGGCGGAACCGGGGAGCTGTTTTTT. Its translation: CAGHWGGGTGELFF.

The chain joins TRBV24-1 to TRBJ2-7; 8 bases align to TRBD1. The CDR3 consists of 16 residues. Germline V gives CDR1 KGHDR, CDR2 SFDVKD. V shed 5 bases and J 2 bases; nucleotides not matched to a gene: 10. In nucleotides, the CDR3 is TGTGCCACCAGTGGAGTTCAGGGGGCTGCGACCTACGAGCAGTACTTC. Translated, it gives CATSGVQGAATYEQYF.